This TCR beta chain was recorded in a study of T-cell memory formation after mild COVID-19. Germline CDR1 reads LNHNV; CDR2 reads YYDKDF (reference sequence). Deletions cut 5 bases from V and 4 bases from J, with 14 bases between. The CDR3 is 15 amino acids. TCRdb recomputed calls from the 5' RACE reads with MiXCR, one row per CDR3 protein. The sample holds 200,000 to 300,000 distinct CDR3 sequences, 15% seen once. What was sequenced was PBMCs or a T cell subset sorted from them (not recorded which). J is TRBJ2-2 and V is TRBV15; D is perhaps TRBD2 (5 bases). The receptor was derived from an adult woman who had mild COVID-19 (a few samples of this study predate the infection). Cell type and time point are not known. CDR3 in DNA: TGTGCCACCAGCCCAAGAGAGGGTTTCACCGGGGAGCTGTTTTTT. It yields the protein CATSPREGFTGELFF.